Below, one T cell receptor (beta chain) is given with its context. The antigen is not known. For ophthalmopathy patients, the Clinical Activity Score was at least 3 and the NOSPECS grade at least 4; duration was under 3 months. Extraction of PBMCs used roughly 9.3 ml of fresh peripheral blood. RNA transcripts gave rise to amplified TCR beta CDR3 regions. Primed by the HTBI set, a first-round RT-PCR was run on the TCR CDR3. TCRdb reanalysed the multiplex PCR reads using MiXCR and keeps one entry per CDR3 protein. The sample has a few hundred thousand distinct CDR3 sequences, about 20% seen once. The germline CDR1 and CDR2 sequences are SGHTA and FQGNSA. This CDR3 has 17 residues. The junction had 13 bases not matched to a gene; V was cut back by 5 bases and J by 5 bases. These data belong to a study of T cells in Graves' hyperthyroidism and ophthalmopathy. General study findings and limits: Separating ophthalmopathy from stable hyperthyroidism was achieved by a 13 V-J model. Blood also carried most thyroid clonotypes expanded above 0.001.

The sequencing sample was made of blood. The receptor was isolated from a woman aged 65 to 85 with Graves' ophthalmopathy. J is TRBJ2-5 and V is TRBV7-2; TRBD1 agrees at 11 bases. Here the CDR3 reads CASSRTGGAPGGETQYF. Here the CDR3 DNA reads TGTGCCAGCAGCCGGACAGGGGGCGCCCCCGGGGGGGAGACCCAGTACTTC. Supplemented by reference TRBV7-2 and TRBJ2-5, the full variable domain reads GAGVSQSPSNKVTEKGKDVELRCDPISGHTALYWYRQSLGQGLEFLIYFQGNSAPDKSGLPSDRFSAERTGGSVSTLTIQRTQQEDSAVYLCASSRTGGAPGGETQYFGPGTRLLVL.